These T cell receptor beta chains were read from a single sample in a study. TCRdb re-called the 5' RACE reads through MiXCR, storing one row per CDR3 protein. Here the sample spans 45,000 to 55,000 distinct CDR3 sequences, approximately 23% being singletons. The sample was tumor-infiltrating naive CD4+ T cells sorted from the breast tumor. All receptors come from a female donor with breast cancer. Both conserved end residues are part of each CDR3. A D gene is named only where the DNA matches it firmly. Clone size, where shown, is once, few, many, or a class for clones that have expanded.

clone size,J gene,V gene,D gene,CDR3 DNA,CDR3 protein
-,TRBJ1-1,TRBV29-1,-,TGCAGCGCCAACGGGGGACGCACTGAAGCTTTCTTT,CSANGGRTEAFF
-,TRBJ2-2,TRBV6-6,TRBD1,TGTGCCAGCCGCAGACAGGGTAACACCGGGGAGCTGTTTTTT,CASRRQGNTGELFF
-,TRBJ2-5,TRBV4-1,TRBD2,TGCGCCAGCAGCCAAGGTCCAACGGGAGGGGAGACCCAGTACTTC,CASSQGPTGGETQYF
few,TRBJ2-3,TRBV20-1,TRBD2,TGCAGTGCTAGCGTCGGGACTAGCGGCACAGATACGCAGTATTTT,CSASVGTSGTDTQYF
-,TRBJ2-2,TRBV5-1,-,TGCGCCAGCAGCTTGGATGGGGGCAACACCGGGGAGTTGTTTTTT,CASSLDGGNTGELFF
medium-sized,TRBJ2-1,TRBV20-1,-,TGCAGTGCTAGATGGGACCGGAGCTCCTACAATGAGCAGTTCTTC,CSARWDRSSYNEQFF
-,TRBJ2-1,TRBV12-5,-,TGTGCTAGTGGAAATTGGGACCGCAATGAGCAGTTCTTC,CASGNWDRNEQFF
once,TRBJ2-2,TRBV6-5,-,TGTGCCAGCAGTTGCAAATCTTCTCTCACCGGGGAGCTGTTTTTT,CASSCKSSLTGELFF
many,TRBJ1-2,TRBV5-1,TRBD1,TGCGCCAGCAGTGTCTCGCCAGGGGGCAAATCGAATGGCTACACCTTC,CASSVSPGGKSNGYTF
few,TRBJ2-1,TRBV18,TRBD2,TGTGCCAGCCGAACTAGCGGGAGAAACAATGAGCAGTTCTTC,CASRTSGRNNEQFF
few,TRBJ1-1,TRBV5-1,-,TGCGCCAGCAGCGTCCGGCCGAACACTGAAGCTTTCTTT,CASSVRPNTEAFF
few,TRBJ2-2,TRBV7-9,-,TGTGCCAGCAGCCCAACGGCTCTAGAGACCGGGGAGCTGTTTTTT,CASSPTALETGELFF
-,TRBJ2-1,TRBV24-1,TRBD1,TGTGCCACCAGTGATTCCCGGACAGGGGGCTACAATGAGCAGTTCTTC,CATSDSRTGGYNEQFF
many,TRBJ2-2,TRBV9,-,TGTGCCAGCAGCCTTAGTGGGGACGGTTTGAGCGGGGAGCTGTTTTTT,CASSLSGDGLSGELFF
-,TRBJ2-1,TRBV28,TRBD2,TGTGCCAGCAGTTATCCATTCCTTAGCGGGAGCTATGAGCAGTTCTTC,CASSYPFLSGSYEQFF
-,TRBJ1-1,TRBV6-5,-,TGTGCCAGCATCAAGGGGGGGGGCACTGAAGCTTTCTTT,CASIKGGGTEAFF
few,TRBJ2-1,TRBV20-1,TRBD2,TGCAGTGCCGCGACTAGCGGGAGGAAAAAATACAATGAGCAGTTCTTC,CSAATSGRKKYNEQFF
-,TRBJ1-1,TRBV4-1,TRBD1,TGCGCCAGCAGCCAAGGTGGTAACAGGGGGCGGGTGAACACTGAAGCTTTCTTT,CASSQGGNRGRVNTEAFF
few,TRBJ2-3,TRBV6-6,-,TGTGCCAGCAGTCCTACGACAGCCCGCACAGATACGCAGTATTTT,CASSPTTARTDTQYF
many,TRBJ2-3,TRBV7-9,TRBD1,TGTGCCAGCAGCTCAGGGGGCGATACGCAGTATTTT,CASSSGGDTQYF
many,TRBJ2-1,TRBV7-3,TRBD2,TGTGCCAGCAGCTTAATGAGCGGGGGATACAATGAGCAGTTCTTC,CASSLMSGGYNEQFF
many,TRBJ1-2,TRBV6-6,-,TGTGCCAGCAGTCCGACAGAATTTGATGGCTACACCTTC,CASSPTEFDGYTF
-,TRBJ1-5,TRBV12-3/TRBV12-4,-,TGTGCCAGCAGTCTGGGGACACTTAGCAATCAGCCCCAGCATTTT,CASSLGTLSNQPQHF
-,TRBJ2-1,TRBV7-3,TRBD1,TGTGCCAGCAGCCCGGGGACAGGGGGGTACAATGAGCAGTTCTTC,CASSPGTGGYNEQFF
few,TRBJ2-2,TRBV15,-,TGTGCCACCAGCAGAGATGAGTCAGGGAAGCTGTCTTTT,CATSRDESGKLSF
-,TRBJ2-1,TRBV2,-,TGTGCCAGCCGCCGTGAAGAGCTCTACAATGAGCAGTTCTTC,CASRREELYNEQFF
few,TRBJ1-5,TRBV2,-,TGTGCCAGCAGTGAGATTAGCAATCAGCCCCAGCATTTT,CASSEISNQPQHF
many,TRBJ2-2,TRBV5-1,-,TGCGCCAGCAGCTTAGAACCGAACACCGGGGAGCTGTTTTTT,CASSLEPNTGELFF
-,TRBJ2-7,TRBV4-1,-,TGCGCCAGCAGCCAAGGGGACGGGACTCGCAAATTGTACGAGCAGTACTTC,CASSQGDGTRKLYEQYF
few,TRBJ1-1,TRBV5-1,-,TGCGCCAGCAGCTTAGAAGCCCTGAACACTGAAGCTTTCTTT,CASSLEALNTEAFF
many,TRBJ2-7,TRBV6-5,-,TGTGCCAGCAGTTCGCACGAGCGGCCCTACGAGCAGTACTTC,CASSSHERPYEQYF
few,TRBJ2-1,TRBV6-1,TRBD2,TGTGCCAGCAGGCGACTAGCGGGGGGCAGCTCCTACAATGAGCAGTTCTTC,CASRRLAGGSSYNEQFF
few,TRBJ1-1,TRBV20-1,-,TGCAGTGCTCTCGGACCCTTGAACACTGAAGCTTTCTTT,CSALGPLNTEAFF
-,TRBJ2-2,TRBV7-2,-,TGTGCCAACAAGCCCCGAGGAGGGGGTGCGAACACCGGGGAGCTGTTTTTT,CANKPRGGGANTGELFF
few,TRBJ2-1,TRBV7-2,TRBD2,TGTGCCAGCAGCGGGGGACTAGCGGTTTACAATGAGCAGTTCTTC,CASSGGLAVYNEQFF
medium-sized,TRBJ2-3,TRBV5-6,-,TGTGCCAGCAGCACCATCCACGTGGATACGCAGTATTTT,CASSTIHVDTQYF
-,TRBJ1-6,TRBV7-9,TRBD1,TGTGCCAGCAGCTTAAGACAGGGGGAGAATTCACCCCTCCACTTT,CASSLRQGENSPLHF
few,TRBJ2-3,TRBV6-6,TRBD2,TGTGCCAGCCGTAGCGGGACCTCCACAGATACGCAGTATTTT,CASRSGTSTDTQYF
many,TRBJ2-5,TRBV5-1,-,TGCGCCAGCAGCTTCTCAAACTCCGGGACGGCTCACCAAGAGACCCAGTACTTC,CASSFSNSGTAHQETQYF
-,TRBJ1-5,TRBV20-1,-,TGCAGTGCGCAGGCGATAGCGGATCAGCCCCAGCATTTT,CSAQAIADQPQHF
many,TRBJ2-3,TRBV4-1,TRBD2,TGCGCCAGCAGCCAGGGGGGGTTTAGCGGGAGACGGACAGATACGCAGTATTTT,CASSQGGFSGRRTDTQYF
many,TRBJ1-6,TRBV5-5,TRBD1,TGTGCCAGCAGCTTGCTTCCGGGACAGGGCTATTCACCCCTCCACTTT,CASSLLPGQGYSPLHF
-,TRBJ2-5,TRBV20-1,-,TGCAGTGTCCCAACCGGGGCCCAAGAGACCCAGTACTTC,CSVPTGAQETQYF
medium-sized,TRBJ2-5,TRBV2,TRBD1,TGTGCCAGCGGGACAGGGGGGACCCAGTACTTC,CASGTGGTQYF
few,TRBJ2-2,TRBV9,-,TGTGCCACCCAGAGAGGACCCCGAGGCGGGGAGCTGTTTTTT,CATQRGPRGGELFF
few,TRBJ1-5,TRBV24-1,TRBD1,TGTGCCACCAGTGAGGGAAGGAGGGGGCGCGGGAGCAATCAGCCCCAGCATTTT,CATSEGRRGRGSNQPQHF
medium-sized,TRBJ2-2,TRBV4-1,TRBD1,TGCGCCAGCAGCCAAAGACAGGGTTACGGGGAGCTGTTTTTT,CASSQRQGYGELFF
-,TRBJ1-1,TRBV28,-,TGTGCCAGCAGTGAGGGGGGAGGCACTGAAGCTTTCTTT,CASSEGGGTEAFF
few,TRBJ1-4,TRBV7-6,-,TGTGCCAGCAGCCCCGTGGGGCCCGAAAAACTGTTTTTT,CASSPVGPEKLFF
-,TRBJ1-1,TRBV12-3/TRBV12-4,TRBD1,TGTGCCAGCAGGCGACAGGGGCTGGGCGCTGAAGCTTTCTTT,CASRRQGLGAEAFF
-,TRBJ2-7,TRBV7-2,-,TGTGCCAGCAGCCCTGGGGCGGGCGGCTACGAGCAGTACTTC,CASSPGAGGYEQYF
-,TRBJ1-2,TRBV7-8,-,TGTGCCAGCAGCTTACCCAGGGCATATGGCCACACCTTC,CASSLPRAYGHTF
many,TRBJ2-2,TRBV6-5,TRBD2,TGTGCCAGCAGAACCGGACTAGCCAACACCGGGGAGCTGTTTTTT,CASRTGLANTGELFF
few,TRBJ2-7,TRBV5-1,-,TGCGCCAGCAGCTTTGATCAGGTTCTTTCCTACGAGCAGTACTTC,CASSFDQVLSYEQYF
-,TRBJ1-5,TRBV7-9,-,TGTGCCAGCAGCCCGTTCTCTACAGGGATAAGCAATCAGCCCCAGCATTTT,CASSPFSTGISNQPQHF
few,TRBJ2-5,TRBV6-1,-,TGTGCCAGCAGTGCGGACCCCCGGGAGACCCAGTACTTC,CASSADPRETQYF